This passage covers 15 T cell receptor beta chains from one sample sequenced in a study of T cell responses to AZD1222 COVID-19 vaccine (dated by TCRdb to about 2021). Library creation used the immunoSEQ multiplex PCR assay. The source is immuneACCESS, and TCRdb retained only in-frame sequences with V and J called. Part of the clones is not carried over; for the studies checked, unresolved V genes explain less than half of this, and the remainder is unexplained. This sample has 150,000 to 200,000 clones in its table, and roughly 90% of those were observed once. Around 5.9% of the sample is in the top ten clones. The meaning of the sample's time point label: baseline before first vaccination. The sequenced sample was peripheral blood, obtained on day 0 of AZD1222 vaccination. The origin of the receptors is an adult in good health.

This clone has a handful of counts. CDR3 nucleotide sequence: TGTGCCAGCAGTCGGGGGGGCCGCGAGCAGTACTTC. It yields the protein CASSRGGREQYF. The genes are TRBV12-3 or TRBV12-4 and TRBJ2-7, with 8 bases lining up with TRBD2. The V segment lost 5 bases and the J segment 6 bases; nucleotides outside the gene matches: 3. The CDR3 has 12 residues.

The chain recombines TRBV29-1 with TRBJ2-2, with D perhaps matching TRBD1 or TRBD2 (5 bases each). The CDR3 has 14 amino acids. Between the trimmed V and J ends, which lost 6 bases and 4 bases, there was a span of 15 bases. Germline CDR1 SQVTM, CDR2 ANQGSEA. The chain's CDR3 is CSVGLRGGTGELFF. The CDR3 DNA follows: TGCAGCGTGGGGCTTCGGGGTGGCACCGGGGAGCTGTTTTTT.

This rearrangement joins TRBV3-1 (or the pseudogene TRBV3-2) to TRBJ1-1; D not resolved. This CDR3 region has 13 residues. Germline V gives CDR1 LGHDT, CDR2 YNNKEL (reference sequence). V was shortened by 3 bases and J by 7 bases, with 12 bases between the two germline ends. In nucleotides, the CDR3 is TGTGCCAGCAGCCATAGCCAAAGGGATGAAGCTTTCTTT. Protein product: CASSHSQRDEAFF.

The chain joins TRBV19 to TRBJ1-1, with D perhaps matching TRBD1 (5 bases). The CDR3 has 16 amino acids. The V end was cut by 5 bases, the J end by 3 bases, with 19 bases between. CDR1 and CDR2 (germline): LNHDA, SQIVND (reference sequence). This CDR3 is CASSGSQGPSDTEAFF. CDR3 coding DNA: TGTGCCAGTAGTGGATCCCAGGGTCCTAGCGACACTGAAGCTTTCTTT.

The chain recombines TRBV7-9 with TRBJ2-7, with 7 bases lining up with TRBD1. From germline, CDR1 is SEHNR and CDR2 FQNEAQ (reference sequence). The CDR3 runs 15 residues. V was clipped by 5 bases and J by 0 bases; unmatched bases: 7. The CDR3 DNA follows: TGTGCCAGCAGCAGGAGGACAGGCCTCTCCTACGAGCAGTACTTC. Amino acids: CASSRRTGLSYEQYF.

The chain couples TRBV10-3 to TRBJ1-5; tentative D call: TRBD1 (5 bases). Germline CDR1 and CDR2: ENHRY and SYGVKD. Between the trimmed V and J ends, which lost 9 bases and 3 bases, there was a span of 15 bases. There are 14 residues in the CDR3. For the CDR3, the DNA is TGTGCCATATGCAAGGGGCAGGACAATCAGCCCCAGCATTTT. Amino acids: CAICKGQDNQPQHF.

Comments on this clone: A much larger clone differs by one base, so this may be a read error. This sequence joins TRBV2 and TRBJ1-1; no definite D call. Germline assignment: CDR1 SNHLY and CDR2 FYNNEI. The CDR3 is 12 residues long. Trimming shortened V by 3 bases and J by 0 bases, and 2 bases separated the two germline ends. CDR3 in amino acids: CASSEVNTEAFF. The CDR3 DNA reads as TGTGCCAGCAGTGAGGTGAACACTGAAGCTTTCTTT.

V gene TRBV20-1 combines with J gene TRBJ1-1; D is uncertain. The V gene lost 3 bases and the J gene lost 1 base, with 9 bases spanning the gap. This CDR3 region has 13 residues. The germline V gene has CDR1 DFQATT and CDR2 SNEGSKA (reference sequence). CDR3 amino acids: CSASSGGNTEAFF. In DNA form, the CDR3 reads TGCAGTGCTAGTTCAGGAGGGAACACTGAAGCTTTCTTT.

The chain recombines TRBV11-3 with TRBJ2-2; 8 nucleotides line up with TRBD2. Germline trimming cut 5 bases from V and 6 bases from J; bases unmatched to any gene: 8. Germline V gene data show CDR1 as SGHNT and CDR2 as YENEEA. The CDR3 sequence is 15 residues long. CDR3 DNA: TGTGCCAGCAGCCCGGGACTAGTGGGAGCCGGGGAGCTGTTTTTT. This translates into CASSPGLVGAGELFF.

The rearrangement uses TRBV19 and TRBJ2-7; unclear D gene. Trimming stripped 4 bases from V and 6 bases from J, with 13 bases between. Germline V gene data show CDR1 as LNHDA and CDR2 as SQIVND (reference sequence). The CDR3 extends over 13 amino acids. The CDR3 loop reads CASSTSFRLEQYF. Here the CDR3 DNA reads TGTGCCAGTAGTACAAGCTTCAGGCTCGAGCAGTACTTC.

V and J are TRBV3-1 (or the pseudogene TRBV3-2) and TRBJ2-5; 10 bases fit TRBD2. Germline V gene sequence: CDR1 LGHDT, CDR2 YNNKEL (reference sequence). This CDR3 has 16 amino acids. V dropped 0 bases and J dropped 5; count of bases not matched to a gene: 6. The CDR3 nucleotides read TGTGCCAGCAGCCAAGATCGAGGACTAGCGGTTGAGACCCAGTACTTC. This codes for CASSQDRGLAVETQYF.

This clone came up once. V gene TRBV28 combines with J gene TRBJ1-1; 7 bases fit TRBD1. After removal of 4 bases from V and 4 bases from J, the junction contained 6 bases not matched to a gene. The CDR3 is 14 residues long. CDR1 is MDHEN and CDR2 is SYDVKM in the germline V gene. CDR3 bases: TGTGCCAGCAGTTCCACAGGGGAGGCCACTGAAGCTTTCTTT. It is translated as CASSSTGEATEAFF.

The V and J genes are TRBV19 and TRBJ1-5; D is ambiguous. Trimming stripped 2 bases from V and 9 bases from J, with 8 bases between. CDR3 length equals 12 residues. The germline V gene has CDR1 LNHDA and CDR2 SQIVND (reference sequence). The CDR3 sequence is CASSISFWPQHF. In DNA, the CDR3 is TGTGCCAGTAGTATATCCTTTTGGCCCCAGCATTTT.

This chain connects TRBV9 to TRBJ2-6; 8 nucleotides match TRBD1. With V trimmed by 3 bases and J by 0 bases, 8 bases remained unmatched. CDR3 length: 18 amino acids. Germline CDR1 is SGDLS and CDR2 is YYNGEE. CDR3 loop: CASSERDRSFSGANVLTF. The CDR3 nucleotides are TGTGCCAGCAGCGAGAGGGACAGGTCCTTCTCTGGGGCCAACGTCCTGACTTTC.

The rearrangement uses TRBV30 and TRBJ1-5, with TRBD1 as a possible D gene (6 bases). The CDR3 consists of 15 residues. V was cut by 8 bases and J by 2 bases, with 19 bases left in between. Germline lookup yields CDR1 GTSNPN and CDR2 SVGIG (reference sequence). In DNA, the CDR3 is TGTGCCCTTAACTTGGGGGGCCGGGGCAATCAGCCCCAGCATTTT. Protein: CALNLGGRGNQPQHF.